The source of this TCR beta chain is a study of blood T cell repertoires in COVID-19. TCRdb's table, derived via immunoSEQ multiplex PCR, lists solely in-frame clones and lacks some. This table holds about 230,000 clones, less than 90% found once. The germline gives CDR1 KGHSH, CDR2 LQKENI. The CDR3 consists of 16 residues. V lost 3 bases, J lost 3 bases, and 5 bases stayed unmatched. This clonotype originated in a woman aged 65 to 85 with active or convalescent COVID-19. Sequenced material: peripheral blood. The rearrangement uses TRBV18 and TRBJ2-2, with 9 bases aligning to TRBD2. The CDR3 loop is CASSPLLAGDTGELFF. CDR3 in DNA: TGTGCCAGCTCACCTCTTTTAGCGGGAGACACCGGGGAGCTGTTTTTT.